This T cell receptor beta chain came from a study of T cell responses to AZD1222 COVID-19 vaccine. The protocol was immunoSEQ multiplex PCR, while the TCRdb copy is restricted to in-frame clones and leaves out a portion. The sample lists tens of thousands of clones; over 65% were seen once. Study results and caveats: Unmutated variant regions are reportedly the target of nearly half of TCRs that are spike-specific. None of the repertoires were sampled until the peak T cell response had passed. Only a handful of AZD1222 recipients, several in all, had baseline seropositivity.

On this clone: The antigen is undetermined.

The CDR3 covers 13 residues. Trimming took 4 bases from V and 4 from J, leaving 10 bases between them. Per the germline V gene, CDR1 is LNHDA and CDR2 is SQIVND (reference sequence). The clonotype comes from an adult in good health. The V call is TRBV19, the J call TRBJ2-5; tentatively, D is TRBD1 (7 bases). Sequenced material: peripheral blood, taken on day 0 of AZD1222 vaccination. CDR3 nucleotides: TGTGCCAGTAGTAGACAGGGAGGAGAGACCCAGTACTTC. Translating gives CASSRQGGETQYF.